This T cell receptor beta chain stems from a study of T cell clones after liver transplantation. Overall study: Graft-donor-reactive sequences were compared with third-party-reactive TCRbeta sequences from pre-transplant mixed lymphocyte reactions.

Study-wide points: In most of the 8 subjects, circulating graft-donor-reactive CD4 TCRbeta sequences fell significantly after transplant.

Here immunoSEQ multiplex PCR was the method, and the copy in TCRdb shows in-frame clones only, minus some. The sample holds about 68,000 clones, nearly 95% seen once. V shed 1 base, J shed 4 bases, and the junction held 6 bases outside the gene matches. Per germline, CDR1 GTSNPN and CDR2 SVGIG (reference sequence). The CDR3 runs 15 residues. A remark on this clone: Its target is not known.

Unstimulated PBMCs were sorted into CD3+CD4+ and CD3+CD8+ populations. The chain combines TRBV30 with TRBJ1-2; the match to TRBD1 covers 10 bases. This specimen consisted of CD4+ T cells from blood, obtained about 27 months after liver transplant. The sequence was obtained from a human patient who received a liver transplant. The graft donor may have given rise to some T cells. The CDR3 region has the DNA TGTGCCTGGAGTGCGGGACAGGGGCTTATCTATGGCTACACCTTC. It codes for CAWSAGQGLIYGYTF.